This TCR beta chain was captured in a study of radiation and T cells in renal cell carcinoma. Here immunoSEQ multiplex PCR was the method, and the copy in TCRdb shows in-frame clones only, minus some. The table lists 15,000 or so clones, approximately 53% of them singletons. The study, taken as a whole, reports: Irradiated tumors had higher TCR clonality than control tumors.

Treatment denoted: 15 Gy SBRT to primary tumor, nephrectomy 4 weeks later. The tumor was a clear cell renal cell carcinoma. This clone was picked up a small number of times. Its specificity is not known. Sequencing used tumor tissue, obtained from a patient whose treatment included radiotherapy and nephrectomy. This clonotype was sampled from an older woman with renal cell carcinoma.

CDR3 bases: TGCGCCAGCAGCCAAGACTTACCAGCGTACTATGGCTACACCTTC. Translated: CASSQDLPAYYGYTF. V is TRBV4-3 and J is TRBJ1-2; D unresolved. The CDR3 extends over 15 amino acids. Germline V gives CDR1 LGHNA, CDR2 YSLEER. V lost 0 bases, J lost 3 bases, and 11 bases lay in between.